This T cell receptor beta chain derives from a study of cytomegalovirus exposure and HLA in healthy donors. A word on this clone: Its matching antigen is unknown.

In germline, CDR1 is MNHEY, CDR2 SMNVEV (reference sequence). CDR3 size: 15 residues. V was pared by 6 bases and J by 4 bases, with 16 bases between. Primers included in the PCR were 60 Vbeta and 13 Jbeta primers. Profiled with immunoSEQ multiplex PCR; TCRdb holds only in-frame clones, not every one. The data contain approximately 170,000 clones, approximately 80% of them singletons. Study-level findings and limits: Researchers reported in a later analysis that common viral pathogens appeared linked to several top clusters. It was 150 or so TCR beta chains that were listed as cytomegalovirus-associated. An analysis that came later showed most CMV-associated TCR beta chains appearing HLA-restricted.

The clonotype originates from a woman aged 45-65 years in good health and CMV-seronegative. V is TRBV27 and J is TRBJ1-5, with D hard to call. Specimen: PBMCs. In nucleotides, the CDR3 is TGTGCCAGCAGCGCCGACGGCGGACTGAATCAGCCCCAGCATTTT. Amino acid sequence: CASSADGGLNQPQHF.